What follows describes a single T cell receptor (beta chain). Antigen: not known. The CDR3 contains 16 residues. Trimming shortened V by 7 bases and J by 7 bases, and 23 bases separated the two germline ends. Germline CDR1 reads LNHDA; CDR2 reads SQIVND (reference sequence). Exclusion criteria comprised other autoimmune diseases, uncontrolled infections, pregnancy or lactation in patients. Orbital computed tomography, together with clinical symptoms, serum thyroxine, TRAb and thyroid ultrasound, was used for diagnosis. The record originates from a study of Graves' ophthalmopathy and Graves' hyperthyroidism. Study-level information: Pretreatment peripheral blood was obtained at initial diagnosis. Study observations and caveats: Blood also carried most expanded thyroid clonotypes exceeding 0.001 frequency.

CDR3 regions of TCR beta were amplified from RNA transcripts. The first round was an RT-PCR with HTBI primers, and the second round was a multiplex PCR. One entry per CDR3 protein, called by TCRdb with MiXCR from the multiplex PCR reads. The repertoire holds around 40,000 distinct CDR3 sequences, with about 51% as singletons. V usage is TRBV19 and J usage is TRBJ2-1, with D possibly being TRBD1 or TRBD2 (7 bases each). The specimen sequenced was peripheral blood. This TCR came from an adult man with Graves' ophthalmopathy. The CDR3 nucleotides are TGTGCCAGTACCCAGGGGGGGGCGCTCAGAGGAAATGAGCAGTTCTTC. Translating gives CASTQGGALRGNEQFF.